What follows are 21 T cell receptor beta chains derived from one specimen sequenced in a study of OX40 agonist ivuxolimab in advanced cancers. Clones were sequenced by immunoSEQ multiplex PCR, and TCRdb holds only the in-frame ones, with some missing. This sample carries 50,000 to 65,000 clones, around nine tenths of them seen once, and the ten largest clones take around 0.79%. Sample: CD4+ or CD8+ T cells sorted from blood, taken in a trial of the OX40 agonist ivuxolimab. These receptors all come from an adult with an advanced solid tumor such as melanoma, head and neck, liver or kidney cancer.

The rearrangement uses TRBV7-2 and TRBJ1-5; maybe TRBD1 (5 bases). Looked up from germline, CDR1 is SGHTA and CDR2 is FQGNSA. The CDR3 has 14 amino acids. The V gene lost 2 bases and the J gene lost 8 bases, with 13 bases spanning the gap. CDR3 sequence reads: CASSLRGGGEPQHF. CDR3 DNA: TGTGCCAGCAGCTTACGGGGGGGTGGGGAGCCCCAGCATTTT. The full variable domain, rest sourced from reference TRBV7-2 and TRBJ1-5, is GAGVSQSPSNKVTEKGKDVELRCDPISGHTALYWYRQSLGQGLEFLIYFQGNSAPDKSGLPSDRFSAERTGGSVSTLTIQRTQQEDSAVYLCASSLRGGGEPQHFGDGTRLSIL.

This chain connects TRBV7-8 to TRBJ2-3; 10 bases are shared with TRBD2. After removal of 5 bases from V and 4 bases from J, the junction contained 18 bases not matched to a gene. The CDR3 consists of 19 residues. CDR1 is SGHVS, CDR2 FQNEAQ, per germline. CDR3 region: CASSPLLPGQAGGADTQYF. The DNA for the CDR3 is TGTGCCAGCAGCCCATTACTTCCAGGGCAAGCGGGAGGGGCAGATACGCAGTATTTT.

The CDR3 nucleotides are TGTGCCAGCAGTGCAGATAGCAATCAGCCCCAGCATTTT. It encodes CASSADSNQPQHF. V usage is TRBV2 and J usage is TRBJ1-5; no firm D call. The CDR3 spans 13 residues. With 4 bases removed from V and 0 bases from J, the gap between germline ends came to 4 bases. Germline CDR1 and CDR2: SNHLY and FYNNEI.

The chain uses TRBV28 and TRBJ2-1, with D unclear. Germline V lookup: CDR1 MDHEN, CDR2 SYDVKM. V was pared by 5 bases and J by 10 bases, with 9 bases between. CDR3 length: 11 amino acids. CDR3 amino acids: CASSNLREQFF. In DNA, the CDR3 is TGTGCCAGCAGTAACCTAAGGGAGCAGTTCTTC.

J is TRBJ2-2 and V is TRBV7-8; possibly TRBD1 for D (6 bases). From germline, CDR1 is SGHVS and CDR2 FQNEAQ. The CDR3 loop spans 15 amino acids. Trimming shortened V by 5 bases and J by 2 bases, and 12 bases separated the two germline ends. Here the CDR3 DNA reads TGTGCCAGCAGCAAGACAGGCCTTAACACCGGGGAGCTGTTTTTT. Its translation: CASSKTGLNTGELFF. Variable domain in full (rest from reference TRBV7-8 and TRBJ2-2): GAGVSQSPRYKVAKRGQDVALRCDPISGHVSLFWYQQALGQGPEFLTYFQNEAQLDKSGLPSDRFFAERPEGSVSTLKIQRTQQEDSAVYLCASSKTGLNTGELFFGEGSRLTVL.

The chain employs TRBV30 and TRBJ2-5; D is unclear. V lost 5 bases and J lost 5, with 12 bases in between. Germline-derived CDR1 and CDR2 are GTSNPN and SVGIG (reference sequence). CDR3 length: 12 residues. The CDR3 DNA is TGTGCCTGGGGACCACTCGCGGAGACCCAGTACTTC. Its translation is CAWGPLAETQYF.

The chain uses TRBV6-5 and TRBJ2-5; tentative D call: TRBD1 (7 bases). The CDR3 runs to 15 residues. Germline CDR1 and CDR2: MNHEY and SVGAGI. The V end lost 2 bases, the J end lost 1 base, and 11 bases lay between the germline ends. The CDR3 region is CASSYQEGAQETQYF. The DNA of the CDR3 is TGTGCCAGCAGTTACCAGGAGGGGGCCCAAGAGACCCAGTACTTC.

This clone was seen a single time. The gene calls are TRBV6-5 and TRBJ2-1, with D perhaps being TRBD1 or TRBD2 (5 bases each). CDR3 size: 15 residues. Trimming took off 2 bases at V and 1 base at J, with 9 bases between the two ends. Germline CDR1 is MNHEY and CDR2 is SVGAGI. The CDR3 region has the DNA TGTGCCAGCAGTTACGGGACGGCTTCCTACAATGAGCAGTTCTTC. Its translation is CASSYGTASYNEQFF.

The J gene is TRBJ2-1, the V gene TRBV7-6; 8 bases are shared with TRBD1. J was trimmed by 9 bases and V by 5 bases; bases with no gene match: 6. From germline, CDR1 is SGHVS and CDR2 FNYEAQ. The CDR3 consists of 13 residues. The CDR3: CASSVTQGVEQFF. As DNA, the CDR3 is TGTGCCAGCAGCGTTACACAGGGGGTTGAGCAGTTCTTC.

The CDR3 protein is CASSLWTSGFSIYNEQFF. For the CDR3, the DNA is TGTGCCAGCAGCCTCTGGACTAGCGGGTTCTCCATCTACAATGAGCAGTTCTTC. V usage is TRBV7-4 and J usage is TRBJ2-1; 11 bases fit TRBD2. The length of the CDR3 is 18 residues. V trimming: 5 bases; J trimming: 3 bases; junction bases outside the gene matches: 12. Looked up from germline, CDR1 is SGHVT and CDR2 is SQSDAQ.

Here the CDR3 reads CASSFDPGTMNTEAFF. The DNA of the CDR3 is TGCGCCAGCAGCTTCGACCCCGGGACAATGAACACTGAAGCTTTCTTT. The chain uses TRBV5-1 and TRBJ1-1, with D possibly TRBD1 on 6 matching bases. V was clipped by 2 bases and J by 0 bases, with 14 bases between them. This CDR3 has 16 amino acids. CDR1 is SGHRS and CDR2 is YFSETQ in the germline V gene.

This clone came up once. The CDR3 sequence: CASSPSGGASPDTQYF. The CDR3 region has the DNA TGTGCCAGCAGCCCTAGCGGGGGGGCCTCCCCAGATACGCAGTATTTT. The V call is TRBV11-2, the J call TRBJ2-3; 12 bases are a match to TRBD2. The CDR3 contains 16 residues. Germline V CDR1 and CDR2: SGHAT, FQNNGV. J gave up 4 bases and V 5 bases, and 7 bases lay outside the gene matches. Combining the CDR3 with reference TRBV11-2 and TRBJ2-3 gives the whole variable domain EAGVAQSPRYKIIEKRQSVAFWCNPISGHATLYWYQQILGQGPKLLIQFQNNGVVDDSQLPKDRFSAERLKGVDSTLKIQPAKLEDSAVYLCASSPSGGASPDTQYFGPGTRLTVL.

This clone was picked up one time. The chain uses TRBV10-2 and TRBJ2-7, with D maybe TRBD2 (5 bases). The CDR3 totals 14 residues. V was trimmed by 4 bases and J by 5 bases, leaving 15 bases between them. Germline V CDR1 and CDR2: WSHSY, SAAADI. For the CDR3, the DNA is TGCGCCAGCAGTGTTGCACGGGGAGTTAACGAGCAGTACTTC. Protein product: CASSVARGVNEQYF.

V gene TRBV18 combines with J gene TRBJ2-2; 8 bases are a match to TRBD1. This CDR3 is 16 amino acids long. Germline V gene data show CDR1 as KGHSH and CDR2 as LQKENI. With V trimmed by 2 bases and J by 6 bases, 8 bases remained unmatched. CDR3 sequence: CASSPVAAGGSGELFF. In DNA, the CDR3 is TGTGCCAGCTCACCAGTGGCGGCAGGGGGCTCCGGGGAGCTGTTTTTT.

The chain couples TRBV2 to TRBJ2-1; D is undetermined. CDR1 is SNHLY and CDR2 is FYNNEI in the germline V gene. Trimming removed 1 base from V and 0 bases from J, with 7 bases in between. The CDR3 totals 15 residues. The chain's CDR3 is CASSEDFSSYNEQFF. For the CDR3, the DNA is TGTGCCAGCAGTGAAGACTTCAGCTCCTACAATGAGCAGTTCTTC.

This clone came up a few times. V is TRBV7-9 and J is TRBJ2-7; TRBD2 is a possible D gene (6 bases). Per germline, CDR1 SEHNR and CDR2 FQNEAQ (reference sequence). Between the trimmed V and J ends, which lost 1 base and 2 bases, there was a span of 9 bases. This CDR3 is built from 14 residues. The CDR3 nucleotides are TGTGCCAGCAGCTTAGAACTAGCCGCCTACGAGCAGTACTTC. It specifies CASSLELAAYEQYF.

The chain is built from TRBV5-1 and TRBJ2-1; unclear D gene. The germline CDR1 and CDR2 sequences are SGHRS and YFSETQ. V was trimmed by 0 bases and J by 0 bases, leaving 1 base between them. This CDR3 contains 13 residues. CDR3 bases: TGCGCCAGCAGCTTGGGCTCCTACAATGAGCAGTTCTTC. It encodes CASSLGSYNEQFF. Complete variable domain (other parts from reference TRBV5-1 and TRBJ2-1): KAGVTQTPRYLIKTRGQQVTLSCSPISGHRSVSWYQQTPGQGLQFLFEYFSETQRNKGNFPGRFSGRQFSNSRSEMNVSTLELGDSALYLCASSLGSYNEQFFGPGTRLTVL.

CDR3 region: CASSSDRGRGSSGANVLTF. The CDR3 nucleotides are TGTGCCAGCTCATCGGACAGGGGGCGAGGCAGCTCTGGGGCCAACGTCCTGACTTTC. The V call is TRBV18, the J call TRBJ2-6, with TRBD1 identical over 11 bases. This CDR3 is 19 amino acids long. Germline loops: CDR1 KGHSH, CDR2 LQKENI. The V gene end was trimmed by 5 bases and the J gene end by 0 bases; junction bases not matched to a gene: 9.

The chain joins TRBV30 to TRBJ2-3, with 14 bases identical to TRBD2. The V gene end was trimmed by 7 bases and the J gene end by 3 bases; junction bases not matched to a gene: 3. Germline V gives CDR1 GTSNPN, CDR2 SVGIG (reference sequence). This CDR3 region has 14 residues. The CDR3 here is CASTSGGATDTQYF. The CDR3 coding sequence is TGTGCCTCGACTAGCGGGGGGGCAACAGATACGCAGTATTTT.

As regards this clone: The junction departs from the called germline gene at one end, perhaps through a read error. The chain has TRBV30 and TRBJ2-5; 9 bases are shared with TRBD1. This CDR3 is 17 amino acids long. Per the germline V gene, CDR1 is GTSNPN and CDR2 is SVGIG (reference sequence). DNA of the CDR3: TGTGCCTGGAGCGACTCAGGACAGGGGCCCGATCAAGAGACCCGGTACTTC. It encodes CAWSDSGQGPDQETRYF.

The chain recombines TRBV19 with TRBJ2-1, with 9 bases aligning to TRBD2. The V segment lost 1 base and the J segment 4 bases; nucleotides outside the gene matches: 11. The CDR3 has 18 residues. The germline CDR1 and CDR2 sequences are LNHDA and SQIVND (reference sequence). The CDR3 coding sequence is TGTGCCAGTAGTATAGCCGGAGAGGTAGCGGGAGTTTACAATGAGCAGTTCTTC. Its protein product is CASSIAGEVAGVYNEQFF.